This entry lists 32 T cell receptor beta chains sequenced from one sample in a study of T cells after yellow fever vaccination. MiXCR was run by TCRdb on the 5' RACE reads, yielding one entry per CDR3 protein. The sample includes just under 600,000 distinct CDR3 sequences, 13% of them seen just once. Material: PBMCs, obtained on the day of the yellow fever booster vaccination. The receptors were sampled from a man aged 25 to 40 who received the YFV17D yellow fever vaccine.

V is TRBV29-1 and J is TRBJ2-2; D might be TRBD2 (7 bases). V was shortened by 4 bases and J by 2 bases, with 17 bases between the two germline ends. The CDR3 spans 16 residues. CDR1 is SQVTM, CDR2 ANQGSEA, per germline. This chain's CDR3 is CSVAPTGGFNTGELFF. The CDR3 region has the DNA TGCAGCGTTGCTCCCACGGGGGGCTTTAACACCGGGGAGCTGTTTTTT.

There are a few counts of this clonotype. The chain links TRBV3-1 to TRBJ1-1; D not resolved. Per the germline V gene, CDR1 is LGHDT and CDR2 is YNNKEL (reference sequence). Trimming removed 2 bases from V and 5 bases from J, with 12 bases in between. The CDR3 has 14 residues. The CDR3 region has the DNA TGTGCCAGCAGCCAAATTGGTTCTGAGACTGAAGCTTTCTTT. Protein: CASSQIGSETEAFF.

The CDR3 region is CASSQAHRVDYEQYF. CDR3 nucleotide sequence: TGTGCCAGCAGCCAAGCTCACAGGGTAGACTACGAGCAGTACTTC. The chain employs TRBV3-1 and TRBJ2-7; tentatively, D is TRBD1 (6 bases). Trimming took 1 base from V and 3 from J, leaving 13 bases between them. The germline V gene encodes CDR1 LGHDT and CDR2 YNNKEL (reference sequence). This CDR3 spans 15 amino acids.

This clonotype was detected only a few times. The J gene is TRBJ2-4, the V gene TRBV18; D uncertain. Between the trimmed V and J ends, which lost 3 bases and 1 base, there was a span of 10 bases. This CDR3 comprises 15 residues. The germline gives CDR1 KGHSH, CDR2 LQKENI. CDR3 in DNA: TGTGCCAGCTCACCGATTAATAGGGCCAAAAACATTCAGTACTTC. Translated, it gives CASSPINRAKNIQYF.

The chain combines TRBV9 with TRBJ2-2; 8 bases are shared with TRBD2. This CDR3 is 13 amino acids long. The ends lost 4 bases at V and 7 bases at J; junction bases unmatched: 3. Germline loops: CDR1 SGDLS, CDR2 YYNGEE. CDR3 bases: TGTGCCAGCAGCCCCGGGGGGGGCGGGGAGCTGTTTTTT. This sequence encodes CASSPGGGGELFF.

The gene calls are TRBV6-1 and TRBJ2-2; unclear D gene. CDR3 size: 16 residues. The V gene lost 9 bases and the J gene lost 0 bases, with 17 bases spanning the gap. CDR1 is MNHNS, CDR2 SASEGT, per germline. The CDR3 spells CASHVATSPNTGELFF. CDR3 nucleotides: TGTGCCAGTCACGTAGCCACCTCGCCGAACACCGGGGAGCTGTTTTTT.

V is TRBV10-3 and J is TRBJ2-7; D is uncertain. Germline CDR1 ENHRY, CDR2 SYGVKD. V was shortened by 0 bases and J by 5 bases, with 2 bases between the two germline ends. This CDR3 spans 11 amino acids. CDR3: CAISESHEQYF. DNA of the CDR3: TGTGCCATCAGTGAGTCGCACGAGCAGTACTTC.

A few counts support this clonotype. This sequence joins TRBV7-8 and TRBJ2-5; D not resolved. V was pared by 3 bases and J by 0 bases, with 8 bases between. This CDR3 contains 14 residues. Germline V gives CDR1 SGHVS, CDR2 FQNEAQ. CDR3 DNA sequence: TGTGCCAGCAGCTTCCTCGACAACCAAGAGACCCAGTACTTC. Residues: CASSFLDNQETQYF.

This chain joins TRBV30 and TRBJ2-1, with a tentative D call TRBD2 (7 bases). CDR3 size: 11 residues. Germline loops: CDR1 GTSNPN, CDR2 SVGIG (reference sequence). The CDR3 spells CAYEGGIEQFF. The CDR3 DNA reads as TGTGCGTATGAGGGGGGGATCGAGCAGTTCTTC. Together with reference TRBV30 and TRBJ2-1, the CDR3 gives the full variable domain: SQTIHQWPATLVQPVGSPLSLECTVEGTSNPNLYWYRQAAGRGLQLLFYSVGIGQISSEVPQNLSASRPQDRQFILSSKKLLLSDSGFYLCAYEGGIEQFFGPGTRLTVL.

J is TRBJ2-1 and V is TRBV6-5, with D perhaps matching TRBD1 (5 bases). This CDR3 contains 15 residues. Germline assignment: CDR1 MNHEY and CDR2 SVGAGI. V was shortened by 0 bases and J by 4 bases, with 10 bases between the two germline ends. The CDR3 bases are TGTGCCAGCAGTTACTCGAAAACAGGATACAATGAGCAGTTCTTC. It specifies CASSYSKTGYNEQFF.

The CDR3 spells CAIREDSNQETQYF. CDR3 sequence (DNA): TGTGCCATCAGGGAGGACAGCAACCAAGAGACCCAGTACTTC. The rearrangement uses TRBV10-3 and TRBJ2-5; D is perhaps TRBD1 (6 bases). Germline V lookup: CDR1 ENHRY, CDR2 SYGVKD. The V and J ends lost 6 bases and 0 bases respectively, with 11 bases between them. The CDR3 is 14 amino acids.

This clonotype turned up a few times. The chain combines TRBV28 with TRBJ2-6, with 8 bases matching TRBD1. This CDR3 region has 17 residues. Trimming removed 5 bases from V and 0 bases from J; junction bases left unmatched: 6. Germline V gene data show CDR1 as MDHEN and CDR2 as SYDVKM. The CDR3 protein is CASSPTGVVSGANVLTF. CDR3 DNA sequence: TGTGCCAGCAGTCCGACAGGGGTGGTCTCTGGGGCCAACGTCCTGACTTTC.

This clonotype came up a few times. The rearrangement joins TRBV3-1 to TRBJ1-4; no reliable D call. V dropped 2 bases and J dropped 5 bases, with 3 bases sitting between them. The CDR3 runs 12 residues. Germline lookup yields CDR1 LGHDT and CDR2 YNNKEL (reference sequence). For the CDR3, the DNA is TGTGCCAGCAGCCAATTGAATGAAAAACTGTTTTTT. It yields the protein CASSQLNEKLFF. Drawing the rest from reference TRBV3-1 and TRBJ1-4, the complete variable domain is DTAVSQTPKYLVTQMGNDKSIKCEQNLGHDTMYWYKQDSKKFLKIMFSYNNKELIINETVPNRFSPKSPDKAHLNLHINSLELGDSAVYFCASSQLNEKLFFGSGTQLSVL.

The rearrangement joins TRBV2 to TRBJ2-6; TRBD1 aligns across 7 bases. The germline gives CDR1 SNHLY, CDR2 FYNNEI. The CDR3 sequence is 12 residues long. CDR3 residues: CGTGAGANVLTF. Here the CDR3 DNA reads TGTGGAACAGGGGCTGGGGCCAACGTCCTGACTTTC.

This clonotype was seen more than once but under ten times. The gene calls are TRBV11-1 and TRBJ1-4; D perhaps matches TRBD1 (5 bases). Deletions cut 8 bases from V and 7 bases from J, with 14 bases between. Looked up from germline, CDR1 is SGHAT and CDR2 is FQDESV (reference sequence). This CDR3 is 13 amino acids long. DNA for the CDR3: TGTGCCAGCGGGGGACGTCTTAGTGAAAAACTGTTTTTT. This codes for CASGGRLSEKLFF.

Written as DNA, the CDR3 is TGTGCCAGCTCACCCTTCCGGGACAGTAAAGAGACCCAGTACTTC. This codes for CASSPFRDSKETQYF. V is TRBV18 and J is TRBJ2-5, with 7 nucleotides matching TRBD1. CDR3 length: 15 residues. Germline-derived CDR1 and CDR2 are KGHSH and LQKENI. V trimming: 3 bases; J trimming: 3 bases; junction bases outside the gene matches: 7.

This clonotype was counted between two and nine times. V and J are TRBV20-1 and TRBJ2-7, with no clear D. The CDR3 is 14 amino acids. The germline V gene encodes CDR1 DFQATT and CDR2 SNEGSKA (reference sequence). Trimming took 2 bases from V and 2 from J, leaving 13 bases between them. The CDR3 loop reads CSARHHDFTYEQYF. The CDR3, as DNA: TGCAGTGCTAGACACCACGATTTTACCTACGAGCAGTACTTC.

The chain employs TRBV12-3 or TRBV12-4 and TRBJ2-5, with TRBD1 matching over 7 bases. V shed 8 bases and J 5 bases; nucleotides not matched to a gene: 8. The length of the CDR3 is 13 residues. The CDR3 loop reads CASATTGSETQYF. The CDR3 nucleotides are TGTGCCAGCGCGACGACAGGGTCGGAGACCCAGTACTTC.

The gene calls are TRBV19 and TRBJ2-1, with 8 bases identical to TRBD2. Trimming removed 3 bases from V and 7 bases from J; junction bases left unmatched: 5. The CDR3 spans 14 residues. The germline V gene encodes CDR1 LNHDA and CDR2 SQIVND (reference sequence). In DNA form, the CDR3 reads TGTGCCAGTAGTATCAGGGCTAGCGGGAATGAGCAGTTCTTC. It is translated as CASSIRASGNEQFF.

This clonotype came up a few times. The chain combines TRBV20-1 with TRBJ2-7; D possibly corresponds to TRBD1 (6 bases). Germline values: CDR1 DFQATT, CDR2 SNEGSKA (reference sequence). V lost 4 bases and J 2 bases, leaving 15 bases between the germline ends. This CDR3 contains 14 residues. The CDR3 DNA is TGCAGTGCTACCCGGGACACATCAGCCTACGAGCAGTACTTC. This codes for CSATRDTSAYEQYF.

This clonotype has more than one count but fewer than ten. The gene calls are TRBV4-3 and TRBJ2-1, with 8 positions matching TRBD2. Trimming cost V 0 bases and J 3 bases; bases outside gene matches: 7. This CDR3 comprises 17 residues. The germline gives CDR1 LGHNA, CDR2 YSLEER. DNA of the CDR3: TGCGCCAGCAGCCAAGATCGCAGCGGGAGCAACTACAATGAGCAGTTCTTC. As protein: CASSQDRSGSNYNEQFF.

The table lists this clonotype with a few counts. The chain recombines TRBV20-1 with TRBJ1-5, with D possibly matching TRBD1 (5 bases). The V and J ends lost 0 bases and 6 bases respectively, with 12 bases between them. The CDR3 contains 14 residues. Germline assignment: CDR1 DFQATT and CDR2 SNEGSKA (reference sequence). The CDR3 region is CSAREGGGFQPQHF. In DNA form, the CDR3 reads TGCAGTGCTAGAGAGGGGGGGGGATTTCAGCCCCAGCATTTT.

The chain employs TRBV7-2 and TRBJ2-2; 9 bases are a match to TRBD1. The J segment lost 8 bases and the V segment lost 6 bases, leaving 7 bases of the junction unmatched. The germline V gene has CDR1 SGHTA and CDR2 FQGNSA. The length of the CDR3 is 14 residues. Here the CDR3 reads CASSWKQGAGELFF. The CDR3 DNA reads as TGTGCCAGCAGTTGGAAACAGGGGGCAGGGGAGCTGTTTTTT.

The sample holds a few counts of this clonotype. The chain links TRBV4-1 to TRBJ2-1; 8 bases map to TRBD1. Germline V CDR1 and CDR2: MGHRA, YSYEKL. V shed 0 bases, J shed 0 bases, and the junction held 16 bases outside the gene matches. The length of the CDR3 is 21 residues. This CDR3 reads CASSQDLFRGRVKSSYNEQFF. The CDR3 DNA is TGCGCCAGCAGCCAAGATCTATTCAGGGGGCGGGTAAAGAGCTCCTACAATGAGCAGTTCTTC.

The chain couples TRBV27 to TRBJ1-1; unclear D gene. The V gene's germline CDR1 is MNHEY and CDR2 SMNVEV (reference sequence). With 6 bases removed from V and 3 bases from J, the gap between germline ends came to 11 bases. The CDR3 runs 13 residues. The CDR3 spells CASSLFKDTEAFF. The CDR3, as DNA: TGTGCCAGCAGCCTGTTCAAGGACACTGAAGCTTTCTTT.

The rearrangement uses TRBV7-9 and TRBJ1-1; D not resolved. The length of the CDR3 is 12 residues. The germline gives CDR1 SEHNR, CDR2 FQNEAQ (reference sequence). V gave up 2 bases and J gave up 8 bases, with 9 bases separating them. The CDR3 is CASSLPPEEAFF. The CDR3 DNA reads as TGTGCCAGCAGCTTACCGCCAGAGGAAGCTTTCTTT. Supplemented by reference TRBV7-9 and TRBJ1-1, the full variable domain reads DTGVSQNPRHKITKRGQNVTFRCDPISEHNRLYWYRQTLGQGPEFLTYFQNEAQLEKSRLLSDRFSAERPKGSFSTLEIQRTEQGDSAMYLCASSLPPEEAFFGQGTRLTVV.

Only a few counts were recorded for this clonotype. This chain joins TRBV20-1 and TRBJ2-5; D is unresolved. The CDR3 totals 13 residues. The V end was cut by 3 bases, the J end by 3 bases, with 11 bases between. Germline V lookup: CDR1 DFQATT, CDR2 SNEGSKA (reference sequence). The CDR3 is CSARPSAKETQYF. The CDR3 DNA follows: TGCAGTGCTAGGCCGAGCGCAAAAGAGACCCAGTACTTC.

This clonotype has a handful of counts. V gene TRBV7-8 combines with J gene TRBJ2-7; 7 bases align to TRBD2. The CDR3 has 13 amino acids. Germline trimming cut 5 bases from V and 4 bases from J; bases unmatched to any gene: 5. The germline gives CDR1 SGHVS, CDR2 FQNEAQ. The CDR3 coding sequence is TGTGCCAGCAGCGGAGCGGGGCCTTACGAGCAGTACTTC. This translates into CASSGAGPYEQYF.

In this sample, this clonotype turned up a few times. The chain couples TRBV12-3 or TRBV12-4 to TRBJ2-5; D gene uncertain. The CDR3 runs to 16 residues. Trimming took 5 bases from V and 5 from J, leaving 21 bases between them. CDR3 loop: CASSPPGDSLEETQYF. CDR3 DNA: TGTGCCAGCAGTCCCCCCGGTGATTCCCTCGAGGAGACCCAGTACTTC.

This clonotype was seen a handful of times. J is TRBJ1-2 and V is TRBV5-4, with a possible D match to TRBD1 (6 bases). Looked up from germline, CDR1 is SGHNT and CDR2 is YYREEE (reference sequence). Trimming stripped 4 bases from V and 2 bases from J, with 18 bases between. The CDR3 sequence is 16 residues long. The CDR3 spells CASSQRPTGGNYGYTF. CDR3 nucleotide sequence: TGTGCCAGCAGCCAGAGACCTACCGGGGGCAACTATGGCTACACCTTC.

The chain's CDR3 is CASSVGSATGELFF. The CDR3 bases are TGTGCCAGCAGCGTCGGCAGCGCCACCGGGGAGCTGTTTTTT. The chain has TRBV9 and TRBJ2-2; D remains ambiguous. The CDR3 length is 14 residues. Germline V lookup: CDR1 SGDLS, CDR2 YYNGEE. V lost 2 bases, J lost 4 bases, and 9 bases lay in between. Complete variable domain (other parts from reference TRBV9 and TRBJ2-2): DSGVTQTPKHLITATGQRVTLRCSPRSGDLSVYWYQQSLDQGLQFLIQYYNGEERAKGNILERFSAQQFPDLHSELNLSSLELGDSALYFCASSVGSATGELFFGEGSRLTVL.

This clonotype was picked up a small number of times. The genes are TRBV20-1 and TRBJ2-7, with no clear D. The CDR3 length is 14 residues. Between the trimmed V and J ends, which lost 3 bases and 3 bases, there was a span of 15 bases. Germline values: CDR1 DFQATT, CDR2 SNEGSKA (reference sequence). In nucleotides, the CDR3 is TGCAGTGCTAGTTTTGGTGTGCCCATCTACGAGCAGTACTTC. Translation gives CSASFGVPIYEQYF.